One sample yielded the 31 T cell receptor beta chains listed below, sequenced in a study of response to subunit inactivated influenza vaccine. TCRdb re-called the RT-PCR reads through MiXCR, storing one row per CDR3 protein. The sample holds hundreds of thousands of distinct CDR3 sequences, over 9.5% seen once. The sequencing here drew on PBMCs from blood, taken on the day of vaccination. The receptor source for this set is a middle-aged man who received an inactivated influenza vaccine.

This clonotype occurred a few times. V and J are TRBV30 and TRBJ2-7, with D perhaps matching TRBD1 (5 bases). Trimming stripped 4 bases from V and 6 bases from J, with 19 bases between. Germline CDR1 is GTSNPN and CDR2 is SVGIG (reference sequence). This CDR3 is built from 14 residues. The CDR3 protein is CAWNQGRQSFEQYF. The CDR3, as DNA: TGTGCCTGGAATCAGGGCAGACAGTCTTTCGAGCAGTACTTC.

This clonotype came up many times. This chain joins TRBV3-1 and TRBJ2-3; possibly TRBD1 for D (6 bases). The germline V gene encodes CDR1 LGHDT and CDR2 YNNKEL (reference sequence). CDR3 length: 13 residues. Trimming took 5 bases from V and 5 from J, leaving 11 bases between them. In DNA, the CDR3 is TGTGCCAGCAGCTTTCAGACAGGAGATACGCAGTATTTT. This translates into CASSFQTGDTQYF.

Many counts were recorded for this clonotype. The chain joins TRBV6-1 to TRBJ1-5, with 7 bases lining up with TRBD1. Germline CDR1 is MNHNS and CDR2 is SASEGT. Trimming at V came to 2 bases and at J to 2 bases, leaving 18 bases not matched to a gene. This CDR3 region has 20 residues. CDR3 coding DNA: TGTGCCAGCAGTGAACCCCTGTTCAATGGGGAGGGGGCGGGCAATCAGCCCCAGCATTTT. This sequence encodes CASSEPLFNGEGAGNQPQHF.

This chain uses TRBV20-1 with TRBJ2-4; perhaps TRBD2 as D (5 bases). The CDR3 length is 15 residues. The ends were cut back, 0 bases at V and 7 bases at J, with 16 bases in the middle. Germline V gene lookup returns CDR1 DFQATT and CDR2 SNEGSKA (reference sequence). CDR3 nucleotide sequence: TGCAGTGCTAGAGAGCGGGTGGTCCCTTTGAACATTCAGTACTTC. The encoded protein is CSARERVVPLNIQYF.

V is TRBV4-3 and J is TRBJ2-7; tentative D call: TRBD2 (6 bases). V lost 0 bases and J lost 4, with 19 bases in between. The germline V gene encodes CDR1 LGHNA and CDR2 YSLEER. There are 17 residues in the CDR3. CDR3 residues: CASSQDRAGTHPYEQYF. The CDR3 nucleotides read TGCGCCAGCAGCCAAGATAGGGCGGGGACCCACCCTTACGAGCAGTACTTC.

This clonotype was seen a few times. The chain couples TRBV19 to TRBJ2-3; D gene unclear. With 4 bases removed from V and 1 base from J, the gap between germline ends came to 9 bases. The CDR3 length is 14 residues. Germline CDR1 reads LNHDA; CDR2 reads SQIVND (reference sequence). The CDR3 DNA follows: TGTGCCAGTAGTACCCCTCAGGGCACAGATACGCAGTATTTT. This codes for CASSTPQGTDTQYF.

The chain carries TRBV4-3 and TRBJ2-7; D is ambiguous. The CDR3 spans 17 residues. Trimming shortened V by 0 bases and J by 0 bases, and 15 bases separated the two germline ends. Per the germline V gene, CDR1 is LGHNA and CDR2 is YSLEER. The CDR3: CASSQDQETDSSYEQYF. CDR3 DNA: TGCGCCAGCAGCCAAGATCAGGAGACCGATAGCTCCTACGAGCAGTACTTC.

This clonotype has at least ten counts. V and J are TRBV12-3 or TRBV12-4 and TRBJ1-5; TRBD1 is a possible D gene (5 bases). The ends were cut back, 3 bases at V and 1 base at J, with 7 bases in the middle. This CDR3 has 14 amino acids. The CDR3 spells CASSFEGSNQPQHF. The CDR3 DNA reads TGTGCCAGCAGTTTCGAGGGGAGCAATCAGCCCCAGCATTTT.

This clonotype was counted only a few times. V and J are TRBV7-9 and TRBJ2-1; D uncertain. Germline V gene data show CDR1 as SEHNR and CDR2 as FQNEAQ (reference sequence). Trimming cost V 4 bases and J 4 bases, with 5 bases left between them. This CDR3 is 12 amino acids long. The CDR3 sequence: CASSSVYNEQFF. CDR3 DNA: TGTGCCAGCAGCTCTGTTTACAATGAGCAGTTCTTC.

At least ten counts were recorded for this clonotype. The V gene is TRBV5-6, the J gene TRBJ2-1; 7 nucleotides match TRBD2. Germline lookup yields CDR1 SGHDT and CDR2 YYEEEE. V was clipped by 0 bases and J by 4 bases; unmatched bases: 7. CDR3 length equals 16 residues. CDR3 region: CASSLAREVWYNEQFF. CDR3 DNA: TGTGCCAGCAGCTTGGCCCGGGAGGTGTGGTACAATGAGCAGTTCTTC. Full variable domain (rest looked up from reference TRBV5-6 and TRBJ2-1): DAGVTQSPTHLIKTRGQQVTLRCSPKSGHDTVSWYQQALGQGPQFIFQYYEEEERQRGNFPDRFSGHQFPNYSSELNVNALLLGDSALYLCASSLAREVWYNEQFFGPGTRLTVL.

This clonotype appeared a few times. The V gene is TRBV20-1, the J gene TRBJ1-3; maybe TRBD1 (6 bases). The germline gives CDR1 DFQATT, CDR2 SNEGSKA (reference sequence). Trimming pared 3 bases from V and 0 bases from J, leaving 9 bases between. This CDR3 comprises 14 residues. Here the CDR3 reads CSASGGSSGNTIYF. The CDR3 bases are TGCAGTGCTAGCGGGGGCAGCTCTGGAAACACCATATATTTT.

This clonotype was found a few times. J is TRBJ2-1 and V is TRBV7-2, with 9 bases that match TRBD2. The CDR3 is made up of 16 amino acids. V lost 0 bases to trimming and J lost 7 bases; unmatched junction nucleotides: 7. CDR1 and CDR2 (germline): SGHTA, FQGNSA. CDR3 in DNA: TGTGCCAGCAGCTTAGCCCTAAGCGGGGGGCAGAATGAGCAGTTCTTC. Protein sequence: CASSLALSGGQNEQFF.

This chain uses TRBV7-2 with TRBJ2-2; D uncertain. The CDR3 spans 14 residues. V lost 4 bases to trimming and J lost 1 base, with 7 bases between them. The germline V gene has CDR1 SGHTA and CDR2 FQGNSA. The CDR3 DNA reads TGTGCCAGCAGCTCGGACCTGAACACCGGGGAGCTGTTTTTT. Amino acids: CASSSDLNTGELFF.

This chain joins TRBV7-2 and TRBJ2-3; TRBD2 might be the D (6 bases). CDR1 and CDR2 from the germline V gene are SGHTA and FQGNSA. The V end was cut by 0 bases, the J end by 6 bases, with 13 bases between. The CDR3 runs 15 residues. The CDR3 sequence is CASSLAGGPQDTQYF. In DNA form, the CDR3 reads TGTGCCAGCAGCTTAGCGGGGGGTCCCCAGGATACGCAGTATTTT.

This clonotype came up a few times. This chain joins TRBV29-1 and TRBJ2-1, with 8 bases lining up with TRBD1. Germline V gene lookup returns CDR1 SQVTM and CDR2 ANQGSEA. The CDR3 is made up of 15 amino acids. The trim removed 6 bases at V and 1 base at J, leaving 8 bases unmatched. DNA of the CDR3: TGCAGCGTCCCAGGGGGCGGGGCTTCCTACAATGAGCAGTTCTTC. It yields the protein CSVPGGGASYNEQFF.

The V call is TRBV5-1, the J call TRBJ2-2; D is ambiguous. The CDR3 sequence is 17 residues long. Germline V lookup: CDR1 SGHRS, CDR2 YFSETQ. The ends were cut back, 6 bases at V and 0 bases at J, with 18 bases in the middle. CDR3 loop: CASTRTPLPPNTGELFF. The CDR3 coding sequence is TGCGCCAGCACCCGGACGCCGCTGCCCCCGAACACCGGGGAGCTGTTTTTT. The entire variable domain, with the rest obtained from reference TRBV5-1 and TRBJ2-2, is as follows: KAGVTQTPRYLIKTRGQQVTLSCSPISGHRSVSWYQQTPGQGLQFLFEYFSETQRNKGNFPGRFSGRQFSNSRSEMNVSTLELGDSALYLCASTRTPLPPNTGELFFGEGSRLTVL.

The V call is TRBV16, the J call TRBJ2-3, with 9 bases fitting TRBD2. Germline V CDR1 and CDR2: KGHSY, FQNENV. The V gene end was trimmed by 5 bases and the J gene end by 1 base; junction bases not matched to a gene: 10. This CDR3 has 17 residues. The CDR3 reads CASSGGGLALRTDTQYF. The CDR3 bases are TGTGCCAGCAGCGGAGGGGGACTAGCACTTCGCACAGATACGCAGTATTTT.

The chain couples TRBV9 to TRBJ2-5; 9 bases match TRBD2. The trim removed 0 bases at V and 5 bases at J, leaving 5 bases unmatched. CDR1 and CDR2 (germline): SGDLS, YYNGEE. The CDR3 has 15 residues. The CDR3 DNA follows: TGTGCCAGCAGCGTAGCAGGCGGGGGGGCCGAGACCCAGTACTTC. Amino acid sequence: CASSVAGGGAETQYF.

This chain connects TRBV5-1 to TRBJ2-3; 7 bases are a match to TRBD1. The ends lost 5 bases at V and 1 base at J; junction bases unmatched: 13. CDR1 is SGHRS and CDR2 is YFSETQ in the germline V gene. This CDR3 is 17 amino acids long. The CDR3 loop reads CASSGGQLLTRTDTQYF. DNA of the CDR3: TGCGCCAGCAGTGGGGGACAGCTCCTTACCCGCACAGATACGCAGTATTTT.

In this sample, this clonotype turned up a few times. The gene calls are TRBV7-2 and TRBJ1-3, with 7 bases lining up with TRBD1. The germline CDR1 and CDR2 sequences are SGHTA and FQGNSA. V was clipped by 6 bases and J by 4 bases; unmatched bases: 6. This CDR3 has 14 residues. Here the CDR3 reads CASRDPGGGNTIYF. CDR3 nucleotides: TGTGCCAGCAGAGATCCAGGGGGGGGAAACACCATATATTTT.

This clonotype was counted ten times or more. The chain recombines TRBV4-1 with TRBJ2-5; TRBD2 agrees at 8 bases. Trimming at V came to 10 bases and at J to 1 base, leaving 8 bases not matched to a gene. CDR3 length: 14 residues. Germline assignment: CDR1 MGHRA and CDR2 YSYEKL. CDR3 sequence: CATNSGTVQETQYF. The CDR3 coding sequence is TGCGCCACCAATAGCGGGACCGTCCAAGAGACCCAGTACTTC.

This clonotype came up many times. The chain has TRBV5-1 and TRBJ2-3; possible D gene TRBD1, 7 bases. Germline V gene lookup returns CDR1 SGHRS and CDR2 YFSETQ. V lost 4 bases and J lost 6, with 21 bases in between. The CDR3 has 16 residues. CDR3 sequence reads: CASSLRAEGAPDTQYF. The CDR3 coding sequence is TGCGCCAGCAGCCTTAGAGCGGAGGGGGCCCCGGATACGCAGTATTTT.

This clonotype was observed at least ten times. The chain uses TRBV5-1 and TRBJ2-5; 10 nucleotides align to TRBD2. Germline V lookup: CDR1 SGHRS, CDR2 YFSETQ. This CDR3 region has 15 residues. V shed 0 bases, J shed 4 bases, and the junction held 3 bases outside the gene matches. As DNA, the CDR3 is TGCGCCAGCAGCTTGGCCGGGACTAGCGCAGAGACCCAGTACTTC. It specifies CASSLAGTSAETQYF. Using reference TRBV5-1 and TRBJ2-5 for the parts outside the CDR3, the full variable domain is KAGVTQTPRYLIKTRGQQVTLSCSPISGHRSVSWYQQTPGQGLQFLFEYFSETQRNKGNFPGRFSGRQFSNSRSEMNVSTLELGDSALYLCASSLAGTSAETQYFGPGTRLLVL.

CDR3 residues: CASSQAVNTGELFF. In DNA form, the CDR3 reads TGCGCCAGCAGCCAAGCGGTAAACACCGGGGAGCTGTTTTTT. V is TRBV5-1 and J is TRBJ2-2; tentatively, D is TRBD2 (5 bases). V was shortened by 4 bases and J by 2 bases, with 9 bases between the two germline ends. CDR1 SGHRS and CDR2 YFSETQ come from the germline V gene. The CDR3 has 14 amino acids.

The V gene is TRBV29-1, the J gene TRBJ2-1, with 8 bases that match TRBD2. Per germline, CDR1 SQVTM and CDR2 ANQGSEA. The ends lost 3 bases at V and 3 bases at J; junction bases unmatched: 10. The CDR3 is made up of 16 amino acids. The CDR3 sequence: CSVDGGGGNYYNEQFF. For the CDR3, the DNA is TGCAGCGTTGACGGTGGCGGGGGGAACTACTACAATGAGCAGTTCTTC.

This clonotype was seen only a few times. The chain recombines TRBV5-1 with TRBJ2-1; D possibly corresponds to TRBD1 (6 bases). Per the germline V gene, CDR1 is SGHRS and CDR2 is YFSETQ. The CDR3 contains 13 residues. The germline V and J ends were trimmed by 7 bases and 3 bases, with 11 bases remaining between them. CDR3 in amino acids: CASGYRVYNEQFF. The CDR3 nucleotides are TGCGCCAGCGGATACAGGGTCTACAATGAGCAGTTCTTC.

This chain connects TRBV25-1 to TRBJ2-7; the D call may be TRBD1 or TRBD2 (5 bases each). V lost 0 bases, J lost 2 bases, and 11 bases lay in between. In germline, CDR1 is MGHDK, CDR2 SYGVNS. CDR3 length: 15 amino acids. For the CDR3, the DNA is TGTGCCAGCAGTGAATATATGGTGGGGGCCTACGAGCAGTACTTC. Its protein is CASSEYMVGAYEQYF.

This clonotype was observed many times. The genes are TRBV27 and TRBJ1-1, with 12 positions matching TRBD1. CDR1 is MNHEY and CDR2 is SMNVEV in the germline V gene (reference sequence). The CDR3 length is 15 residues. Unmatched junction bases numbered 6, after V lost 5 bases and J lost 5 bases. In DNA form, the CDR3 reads TGTGCCAGCAGTGGGGGGACAGGGGGCGGAACTGAAGCTTTCTTT. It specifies CASSGGTGGGTEAFF.

The CDR3 here is CASSGIPTEQFF. The CDR3 nucleotides read TGTGCCAGCAGCGGGATCCCGACTGAGCAGTTCTTC. The gene calls are TRBV9 and TRBJ2-1; D uncertain. There are 12 residues in the CDR3. CDR1 SGDLS and CDR2 YYNGEE come from the germline V gene. Trimming cost V 3 bases and J 9 bases, with 10 bases left between them.

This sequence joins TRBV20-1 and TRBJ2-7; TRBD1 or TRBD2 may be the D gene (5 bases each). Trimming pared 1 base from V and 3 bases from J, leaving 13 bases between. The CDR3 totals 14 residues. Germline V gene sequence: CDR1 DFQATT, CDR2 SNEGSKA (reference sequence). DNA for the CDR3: TGCAGTGCTAGAGGGGACGACAGCTACTACGAGCAGTACTTC. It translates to CSARGDDSYYEQYF.

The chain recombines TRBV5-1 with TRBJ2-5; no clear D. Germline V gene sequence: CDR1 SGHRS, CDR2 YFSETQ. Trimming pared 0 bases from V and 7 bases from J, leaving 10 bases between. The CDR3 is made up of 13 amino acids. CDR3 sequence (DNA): TGCGCCAGCAGCTTGGCCAGGTTCGGGACCCAGTACTTC. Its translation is CASSLARFGTQYF.